The source of this T cell receptor (beta chain) is a study of T cell responses to AZD1222 COVID-19 vaccine. Study overall: Pooled in the analysis were second doses at about 4 or about 12 weeks.

This clone occurred a few times. Its antigen is unknown. CDR1 is SEHNR and CDR2 is FQNEAQ in the germline V gene (reference sequence). This CDR3 comprises 17 residues. Deletions cut 2 bases from V and 0 bases from J, with 14 bases between. Repertoires were generated with immunoSEQ multiplex PCR, while TCRdb's copy carries only in-frame clones and drops some. This table holds fewer than 150,000 clones, 85% to 90% found once. Findings and caveats of the study: Clonal diversity was possibly underestimated, and the donors were mostly white British, with more females. Spike-specific TCR breadth and depth both grew after two AZD1222 doses. Every sample of the repertoires postdated the peak T cell response.

This TCR was recovered from an adult in good health. Sequenced material: peripheral blood, taken on day 0 of AZD1222 vaccination. The chain uses TRBV7-9 and TRBJ1-3, with D perhaps matching TRBD1 (5 bases). CDR3 sequence reads: CASSLWRRGGSGNTIYF. DNA for the CDR3: TGTGCCAGCAGCTTATGGCGCCGGGGCGGCTCTGGAAACACCATATATTTT.